Included here is one T cell receptor (beta chain) sequence, with context. Its antigen remains unidentified. No quality values exist for individual bases; no much larger clone is one base distant. This sample stems from a study of long-term antiretroviral therapy in people with HIV (dated 2022 in TCRdb). In terms of the full investigation: The earliest samples were collected roughly a decade before the 2015 WHO recommendation for immediate ART, at a time when ART was usually postponed until CD4 counts fell. Of the roughly 32 participants with HIV, roughly twelve were female. A total of 192 cryopreserved PBMC samples came from a few dozen adults with confirmed HIV infection and were collected serially over a mean of roughly 6 years (range 1-12). This retrospective serial study examined whether starting ART and sustained HIV suppression were associated with changes in the composition and diversity of the TRB repertoire in peripheral blood. No cross-contamination during QIAcube processing was shown when test extractions of a monoclonal T-cell line were performed alongside 25 to 35 polyclonal samples. The paper's findings and limits, for the study overall: Since PBMC availability was limited, sequencing covered only the TCR beta chain, with no alpha chain pairing. Expanded TRB clones identified before ART initiation dominated the repertoire across all time points, though the dominance fluctuated and decreased in many PLHIV after ART. The samples were dated from about 2004 to 2017, and the ART regimens that were used may be less effective than current ART regimens. Compared with controls, HIV repertoires had narrower CDR3 length ranges, and the network structure pointed to an antigen-experienced repertoire that shifted only slightly toward naive after ART. Inferences about post-ART repertoire changes are limited because no data were available on ART adherence, viral resistance or therapy changes. Because pre-ART samples had limited cell numbers, unsorted PBMC were profiled rather than sorted CD4+ and CD8+ T cells. A significant increase in TRB diversity was found to be associated with ART initiation, although TRB diversity was observed to remain significantly below that of transplant donor controls even after long-term ART.

Inclusion was restricted to participants for whom at least one PBMC sample before ART initiation and at least two post-ART samples were available. Treatment was received in the United States of America by all participants with HIV. Before DNA extraction, cryopreserved samples containing about 0.9-11 million PBMC were thawed and washed. At the time of the earliest PBMC sample for each participant with HIV, ages ranged from roughly 20 to 54 years. PBMC samples were contributed by each participant from 1-4 timepoints before ART initiation and 2-8 timepoints after ART initiation, with a median of 7 samples. For every participant, serial HIV viral load, CD4+ T-cell count, ART history and demographic data were obtained. Genomic DNA was extracted from unsorted PBMC with a Qiagen kit on a QIAcube, with processing performed in batches of 12 samples. The immunoSEQ hsTCRB v3.0 assay was used at survey level resolution to sequence the TRB variable region. The targeted TRB sequencing depth was roughly 40,000-55,000 T-cell genomes per sample. Pooled TRB libraries were sequenced on an Illumina MiSeq with a v3 150-cycle kit. Per the original workflow: Repertoire analysis ran in R within a reproducible Nextflow workflow covering QC, data transformation and analysis. LymphoSeq2, an R package for exploring AIRR-Seq data, was used to implement the custom analyses. Several samples that yielded fewer than 5000 total TRB sequences were excluded, so that approximately 170 HIV repertoires were analyzed. Among the roughly 190 retained HIV repertoires, 55 to 60 were collected before ART initiation and around 130 were collected after ART initiation. Repertoires were downsampled to 5000 TRB nucleotide sequences, with summary statistics averaged over 100 downsampling iterations. Only TRB sequences with CDR3 regions of at least seven amino acids were retained for analysis. Two measures captured diversity: a Shannon entropy-derived clonality score and the Gini coefficient. In the repertoire networks, any two of the top 5000 CDR3 amino acid sequences were connected whenever the two sequences differed by an edit distance of one. GLIPH2 predicted antigen specificity groups and MHC restriction for TRB CDR3 amino acid sequences. To flag known CMV, EBV, HIV or tissue antigen associations, CDR3 amino acid sequences were matched against VDJdb and McPAS-TCR. Pre-ART, post-ART and control groups were compared with Wilcoxon signed-rank tests and Holm-Bonferroni correction. Held by TCRdb, this immuneACCESS table contains in-frame sequences only and omits some clones. Under half of the omission traces to an unresolved V gene where checked; the cause of the rest is unknown. The V and J calls and clone size are taken from that table; D and trimming were inferred from the DNA. Within this sample are more than 20,000 clones, with around 80% of them counted one time only. Together, the top ten hold around 20% of the sample.

Taken from cysteine to phenylalanine, the CDR3 has 19 residues. The sequence is cut down to CDR3 DNA, 57 bases in frame from base 1. This sequence uses TRBV12-2 and TRBJ1-1. TRBV12-2 constitutes a pseudogene. This receptor was taken from a middle-aged man with HIV. Sample: unsorted PBMCs, taken 0.5 years before starting antiretroviral therapy. The encoded CDR3 is CASRLATTGTRGLNTEAFF. The bases are TGTGCAAGTCGCTTAGCGACCACCGGGACTAGGGGCCTGAACACTGAAGCTTTCTTT.